Described below is a single T cell receptor beta chain sequence and its context. Its antigen is still unknown. Per-base quality was not reported, and no clone a single base away is much larger than it. TCRbeta CDR3 regions were amplified from genomic DNA using the immunoSEQ Assay, a bias-controlled multiplex PCR. The paper's processing steps were these. The number of nucleated cells in each sample was estimated by amplification of reference gene primers within the assay. Sequence reads were collapsed and filtered to measure the absolute abundance of every unique TCRbeta CDR3 rearrangement. For each sample, productive Simpson clonality was calculated as the square root of Simpson's diversity index across productive rearrangements. Drawn from immuneACCESS, this table holds only the in-frame rearrangements with V and J called that TCRdb kept. Clones are partly lost; checked studies trace under half to an unresolved V gene and leave the rest unexplained. V and J calls and clone size follow that table, whereas D and trimming were derived from the DNA. The sample table contains roughly 140,000 clones; only one count was recorded for around 82% of them. Together, the top ten hold 3% to 4.5% of the sample.

Enrolling through a virtual design, the prospective study's participants ranged in age from roughly 18 to 89 years and lived across 24 United States geographic areas. In the prospective study, cohorts were assigned on the basis of participant-reported clinical history obtained from a screening survey and a study questionnaire. Mobile phlebotomists in the prospective study collected whole blood, serum and a nasopharyngeal or oropharyngeal swab from every participant. Over a roughly 2-month period, participants in the prospective study had the option of providing additional blood draws and questionnaires. Blood samples from the prospective study were shipped frozen or at room temperature prior to DNA extraction. There are 12 amino acids in the CDR3, from cysteine to phenylalanine inclusive. The sequence is cut down to CDR3 DNA, 36 bases in frame from base 1. The CDR1 and CDR2 encoded by the germline V gene (reference sequence) are LNHDA and SQIVND. V and J lose 3 bases and 2 bases, and a span of 4 bases separates them.

This entry comes from a study of blood T cell repertoires in COVID-19 (TCRdb year 2020). In terms of the full investigation: Recovered participants in ImmuneRACE Cohort 3 were defined as having two consecutive negative NP/OP PCR tests, clearance from a healthcare professional, or resolution of symptoms. Samples covering the acute and convalescent phases of COVID-19 were provided by collaborators in the United States, Italy and Spain. The material from the prospective study consisted of cDNA or gDNA derived from T cells, B-cell-depleted T cells, or PBMCs. Subjects who had been exposed to COVID-19, were actively infected with it, or had recovered from it provided the deeply sampled blood TCRbeta repertoires that made up the dataset. The repertoires were released in a freely available public database meant as a resource for research on the immune response to SARS-CoV-2. Samples were obtained from the ongoing ImmuneRACE study (first 160 participants) and from over 1,000 subjects provided by 6 global collaborators. A de-identified subject ID, COVID-19 status, age in years and sex were almost always included in the sample metadata. HLA class I and class II types, where available, came from metadata supplied by the sample provider rather than from assay-based typing.

The paper's findings and limits, for the study overall: The amount of clinical and demographic metadata varied by source and participant and was provided uncurated.

The material sequenced was PBMCs or T cells enriched from blood (not recorded which). Recombination joined TRBV19 with TRBJ1-2; the D gene identity is not certain. This clonotype originated in a man aged 50 or older in a cohort exposed to, infected with or recovered from COVID-19 (not recorded which). CDR3 region: CASSIQNYGYTF. The nucleotide sequence is TGTGCCAGTAGTATCCAGAACTATGGCTACACCTTC.